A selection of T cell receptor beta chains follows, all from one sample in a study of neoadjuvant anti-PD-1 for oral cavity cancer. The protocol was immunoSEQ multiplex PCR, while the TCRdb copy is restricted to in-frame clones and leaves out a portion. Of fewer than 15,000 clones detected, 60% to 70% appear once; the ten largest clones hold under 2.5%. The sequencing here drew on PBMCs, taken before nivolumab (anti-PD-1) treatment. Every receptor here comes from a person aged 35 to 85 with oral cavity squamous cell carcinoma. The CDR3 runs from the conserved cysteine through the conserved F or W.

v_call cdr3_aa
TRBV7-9 CASSLNSGGFQETQYF
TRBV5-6 CASSDDGSSSRNTIYF
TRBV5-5 CASSWVGQGNNEQFF
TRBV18 CASSPRGPGTGNTIYF
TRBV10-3 CAISESGQRNYGYTF
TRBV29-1 CSVSRGYTEAFF
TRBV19 CASRVQAYSYNEQFF
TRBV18 CASSPNRGLENSPLHF
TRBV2 CASAQGAGTDGYTF
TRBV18 CASSLGQGNSPLHF
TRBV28 CASSFLGTGAARYGYTF
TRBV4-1 CASSYLRENYEQYF
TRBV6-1 CASSEAAMAVSYEQYF
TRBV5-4 CASREIDMNTEAFF
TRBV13 CASSYTSGYGYTF
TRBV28 CASSLFTGEKLFF
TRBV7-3 CASSLGGAQNSPLHF
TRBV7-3 CASSSFQGVLLNEQFF
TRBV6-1 CASSEILLETQYF
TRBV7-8 CASSLGGGGAYEQYF
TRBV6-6 CASRHPPGVTDTQYF
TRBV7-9 CASSGRDSYEQYF
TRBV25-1 CASSATGRTEAFF
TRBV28 CASSPGGGHQPQHF
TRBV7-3 CASSLASGNTGELFF
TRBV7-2 CASSLDLTPKNTEAFF
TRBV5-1 CASSLEPRTGGDYNEQFF